Below are 6 T cell receptor beta chains sequenced from a single sample in a study of OX40 agonist ivuxolimab in advanced cancers. The method was immunoSEQ multiplex PCR; TCRdb's version includes in-frame clones alone and lacks a portion of them. The table includes under 90,000 clones, around 90% detected once. The sequences come from CD4+ or CD8+ T cells sorted from blood, collected in a trial of the OX40 agonist ivuxolimab. All receptors derive from an adult with an advanced solid tumor such as melanoma, head and neck, liver or kidney cancer.

This rearrangement joins TRBV19 to TRBJ2-1; 15 bases align to TRBD2. Trimming removed 6 bases from V and 9 bases from J; junction bases left unmatched: 9. The CDR3 is made up of 16 amino acids. Germline V gene data show CDR1 as LNHDA and CDR2 as SQIVND (reference sequence). The CDR3 bases are TGTGCCAGTAGCCGTGGACTAGCGGGAGGGCCTGGTGAGCAGTTCTTC. Translating it yields CASSRGLAGGPGEQFF.

Concerning this clone itself: Mismatch with germline at one junction end may stem from a read error. V and J are TRBV7-9 and TRBJ2-1; D ambiguous. The germline V gene has CDR1 SEHNR and CDR2 FQNEAQ (reference sequence). The CDR3 consists of 14 residues. The CDR3 region is CASSLGSTEKPRVF. In DNA form, the CDR3 reads TGTGCCAGCAGCTTAGGGTCCACGGAAAAGCCACGGGTCTTC.

The rearrangement uses TRBV28 and TRBJ1-4, with 7 bases identical to TRBD1. Germline CDR1 is MDHEN and CDR2 is SYDVKM. The CDR3 length is 13 residues. Trimming removed 4 bases from V and 7 bases from J; junction bases left unmatched: 3. The CDR3 nucleotides read TGTGCCAGCAGTTGGGCAGGGGGTGAAAAACTGTTTTTT. Protein: CASSWAGGEKLFF.

This rearrangement joins TRBV18 to TRBJ1-3, with D hard to call. Germline CDR1 reads KGHSH; CDR2 reads LQKENI. Between the trimmed V and J ends, which lost 4 bases and 4 bases, there was a span of 5 bases. The CDR3 has 12 residues. CDR3 sequence: CASSQDGNTIYF. The CDR3 DNA reads as TGTGCCAGCTCACAGGACGGAAACACCATATATTTT.

CDR3 DNA sequence: TGCGCCAGCAGCCGGGGACCCCCTAATGAAAAACTGTTTTTT. Protein sequence: CASSRGPPNEKLFF. This chain connects TRBV5-1 to TRBJ1-4, with D possibly TRBD1 on 5 matching bases. The V and J ends lost 4 bases and 3 bases respectively, with 10 bases between them. CDR1 SGHRS and CDR2 YFSETQ come from the germline V gene. The CDR3 totals 14 residues.

This clone was counted once. This chain connects TRBV18 to TRBJ1-1, with D uncertain. This CDR3 has 15 amino acids. Looked up from germline, CDR1 is KGHSH and CDR2 is LQKENI. Trimming left V 2 bases short and J 1 base short, with 11 bases between. The CDR3 nucleotides are TGTGCCAGCTCACCATTTGTGGGAGAGAACACTGAAGCTTTCTTT. Encoded protein: CASSPFVGENTEAFF.